The following is a T cell receptor (beta chain) sequence with its context. The entry originates in a study of blood T cell repertoires in COVID-19. Study details: The study drew acute and convalescent COVID-19 samples from the United States, Italy and Spain. PBMCs, B-cell-depleted T cells, or T cells were the source of the cDNA or gDNA that made up the material.

How the authors handled the data: From reference gene primer amplification, estimates of nucleated cell counts were derived. Produced via immunoSEQ multiplex PCR; TCRdb's table is partial and in-frame only. V and J calls and clone size are copied from that table; D and trimming were computed from the DNA. This table has more than 85,000 clones, around 85% appearing once. Germline CDR1 is SGHDT and CDR2 is YYEEEE. V shed 1 base and J shed 5 bases, with 18 bases lying between them. The CDR3 covers 16 residues. The sequence came from a woman aged 55-70 years with acute or convalescent COVID-19. What was sequenced was peripheral blood. The J gene is TRBJ2-5, the V gene TRBV5-6, with D possibly being TRBD1 (5 bases). The CDR3, as DNA: TGTGCCAGCAGCTTGTTGGCCAGGGCTATCCTGGAGACCCAGTACTTC. It encodes CASSLLARAILETQYF.